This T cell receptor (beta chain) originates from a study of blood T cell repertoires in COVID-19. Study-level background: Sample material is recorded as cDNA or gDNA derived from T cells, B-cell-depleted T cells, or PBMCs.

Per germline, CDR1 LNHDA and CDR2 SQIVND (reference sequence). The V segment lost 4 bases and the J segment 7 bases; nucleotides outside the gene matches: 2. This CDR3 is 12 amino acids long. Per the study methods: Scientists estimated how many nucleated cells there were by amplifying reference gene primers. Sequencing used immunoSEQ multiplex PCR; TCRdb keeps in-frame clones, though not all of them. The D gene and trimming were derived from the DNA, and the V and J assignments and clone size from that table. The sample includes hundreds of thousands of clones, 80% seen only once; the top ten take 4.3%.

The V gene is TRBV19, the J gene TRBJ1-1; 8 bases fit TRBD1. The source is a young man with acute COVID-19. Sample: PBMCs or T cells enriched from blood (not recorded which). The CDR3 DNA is TGTGCCAGTAGTACTGACAGGGGTGAAGCTTTCTTT. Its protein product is CASSTDRGEAFF.